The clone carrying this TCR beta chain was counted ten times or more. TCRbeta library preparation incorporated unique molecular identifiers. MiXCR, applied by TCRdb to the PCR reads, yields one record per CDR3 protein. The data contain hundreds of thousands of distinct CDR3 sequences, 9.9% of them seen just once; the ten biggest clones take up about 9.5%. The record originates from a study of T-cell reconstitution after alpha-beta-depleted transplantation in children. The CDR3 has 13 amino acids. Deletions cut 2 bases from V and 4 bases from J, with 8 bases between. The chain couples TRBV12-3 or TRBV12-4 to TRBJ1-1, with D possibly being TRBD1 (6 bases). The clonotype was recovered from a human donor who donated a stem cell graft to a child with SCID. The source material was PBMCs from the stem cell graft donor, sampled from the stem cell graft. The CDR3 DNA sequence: TGTGCCAGCAGTTTAATAGGGGGCACTGAAGCTTTCTTT. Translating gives CASSLIGGTEAFF.